These 8 T cell receptor beta chains were all obtained from the same sample, sequenced in a study of cytomegalovirus exposure and HLA in healthy donors. In the PCR, 60 Vbeta and 13 Jbeta primers were used. TCRdb keeps only in-frame clones here, not all; method: immunoSEQ multiplex PCR. The table has roughly 140,000 clones, around 78% seen once. Sequenced input: PBMCs. These receptors were collected from a male donor in good health and CMV-seronegative.

The rearrangement uses TRBV6-4 and TRBJ2-7; perhaps TRBD2 as D (6 bases). The CDR3 consists of 14 residues. Germline V gene data show CDR1 as MRHNA and CDR2 as SNTAGT. V was clipped by 7 bases and J by 6 bases, with 19 bases between them. CDR3 sequence: CASTLTRNASEQYF. The CDR3 DNA follows: TGTGCCAGCACCTTGACTAGAAATGCCTCCGAGCAGTACTTC.

Of note for this clone: Compared with germline, one end of the junction differs, possibly owing to a read error. This rearrangement joins TRBV7-9 to TRBJ1-2; D unclear. This CDR3 spans 14 amino acids. Germline values: CDR1 SEHNR, CDR2 FQNEAQ (reference sequence). The CDR3, as DNA: TGTGCCAGCAGGGGTTTGGAGGGTAACTATGGCTACCCCTTC. Translation gives CASRGLEGNYGYPF.

This clone has a handful of counts. In nucleotides, the CDR3 is TGCGCCAGCAGCCATGCGGGGATAAGGAACTATGGCTACACCTTC. Protein: CASSHAGIRNYGYTF. J is TRBJ1-2 and V is TRBV4-1, with D unresolved. This CDR3 comprises 15 residues. In germline, CDR1 is MGHRA, CDR2 YSYEKL. V lost 3 bases to trimming and J lost 2 bases, with 13 bases between them.

CDR3 sequence (DNA): TGTGCCAGCAGTTTAAGTTCGAGCGGGGGGACCCAAGAGACCCAGTACTTC. Protein product: CASSLSSSGGTQETQYF. The rearrangement links TRBV27 to TRBJ2-5; TRBD2 matches at 9 bases. Germline lookup yields CDR1 MNHEY and CDR2 SMNVEV (reference sequence). V lost 2 bases, J lost 1 base, and 8 bases stayed unmatched. This CDR3 is built from 17 residues.

The table lists this clone with a few counts. The CDR3 reads CASSPGTDTQYF. CDR3 nucleotides: TGTGCCAGCAGCCCCGGCACAGATACGCAGTATTTT. The rearrangement joins TRBV7-6 to TRBJ2-3; D call uncertain. This CDR3 contains 12 residues. Looked up from germline, CDR1 is SGHVS and CDR2 is FNYEAQ. Trimming removed 5 bases from V and 1 base from J, with 4 bases in between.

This rearrangement joins TRBV7-2 to TRBJ1-5; D is perhaps TRBD1 (5 bases). The CDR3 covers 14 residues. Trimming took off 1 base at V and 7 bases at J, with 11 bases between the two ends. Germline V gene sequence: CDR1 SGHTA, CDR2 FQGNSA. The CDR3 loop reads CASSLVGQGQPQHF. In nucleotides, the CDR3 is TGTGCCAGCAGCTTAGTAGGGCAGGGACAGCCCCAGCATTTT.

This rearrangement joins TRBV9 to TRBJ2-1, with 16 positions matching TRBD2. J was trimmed by 1 base and V by 6 bases; bases with no gene match: 16. The CDR3 is 21 amino acids. Germline-derived CDR1 and CDR2 are SGDLS and YYNGEE. The CDR3 DNA sequence: TGTGCCAGCACCCCCAGAGACGGGACTAGCGGGGGGGTGAGATCCTACAATGAGCAGTTCTTC. It codes for CASTPRDGTSGGVRSYNEQFF.

The J gene is TRBJ1-2, the V gene TRBV6-5; 7 bases fit TRBD1. Germline loops: CDR1 MNHEY, CDR2 SVGAGI. CDR3 size: 14 residues. Trimming removed 7 bases from V and 5 bases from J; junction bases left unmatched: 10. The CDR3 region is CASTRTGQLYGYTF. The CDR3 DNA reads TGTGCCAGCACCAGAACGGGACAGTTATATGGCTACACCTTC.